A single T cell receptor (beta chain) is shown here with its context. After removal of 5 bases from V and 4 bases from J, the junction contained 5 bases not matched to a gene. The CDR3 loop spans 13 amino acids. Germline CDR1 reads LNHDA; CDR2 reads SQIVND (reference sequence). This specimen belongs to a study of cytomegalovirus exposure and HLA in healthy donors. The PCR used 60 Vbeta and 13 Jbeta primers. Only in-frame clones appear in the TCRdb table, and some are missing; sequencing was by immunoSEQ multiplex PCR. Among about 130,000 clones listed, over 65% were seen once. Source material: PBMCs. The chain links TRBV19 to TRBJ2-7; 7 positions agree with TRBD2. The clonotype comes from a young man in good health and CMV-seropositive. The DNA for the CDR3 is TGTGCCAGTAGTGGGAGGGCGGGATACGAGCAGTACTTC. Its translation: CASSGRAGYEQYF.